This TCR beta chain was sequenced in a study of blood T cell repertoires in COVID-19. This clone was observed once. Per the study methods: Reference gene primer amplification yielded estimated nucleated cell counts. Libraries were prepared by immunoSEQ multiplex PCR; TCRdb keeps only in-frame clonotypes and omits some of them. From that table come the V and J calls and clone size; the DNA was used to work out D and trimming. Among approximately 150,000 clones listed, roughly 81% were seen once. Germline-derived CDR1 and CDR2 are SGDLS and YYNGEE. J lost 4 bases, V lost 7 bases, and 6 bases had no gene match. The CDR3 covers 13 residues.

The chain uses TRBV9 and TRBJ1-2; 8 positions agree with TRBD1. The sequence was collected from a human donor with acute or convalescent COVID-19. The donor label of this sample is uncertain. The specimen was peripheral blood. The chain's CDR3 is CASENTGGYGYTF. The CDR3 DNA reads TGTGCCAGCGAGAACACAGGGGGCTATGGCTACACCTTC. Using reference TRBV9 and TRBJ1-2 for the parts outside the CDR3, the full variable domain is DSGVTQTPKHLITATGQRVTLRCSPRSGDLSVYWYQQSLDQGLQFLIQYYNGEERAKGNILERFSAQQFPDLHSELNLSSLELGDSALYFCASENTGGYGYTFGSGTRLTVV.